The T cell receptor beta chain under discussion was sequenced for a study of blood T cell repertoires in COVID-19. Study in general: Acute and convalescent COVID-19 specimens originated in the United States, Italy and Spain.

Those enrolled in Seattle joined during active infection and were followed longitudinally afterward. The CDR3 covers 15 residues. Germline CDR1 reads SGHTA; CDR2 reads FQGNSA. V shed 5 bases, J shed 2 bases, and the junction held 4 bases outside the gene matches. Assay: immunoSEQ multiplex PCR; the TCRdb copy retains only in-frame clones and omits some. Of over 150,000 clones listed, about 88% were seen once; the top ten hold over 2%. V gene TRBV7-2 combines with J gene TRBJ2-5, with TRBD1 matching 11 bases. This TCR was sampled from a woman of 80 years or more with COVID-19, enrolled during active disease. Sequencing used peripheral blood. CDR3 coding DNA: TGTGCCAGCAGCATGGGACAGGGGGGGCAAGAGACCCAGTACTTC. Translation gives CASSMGQGGQETQYF.